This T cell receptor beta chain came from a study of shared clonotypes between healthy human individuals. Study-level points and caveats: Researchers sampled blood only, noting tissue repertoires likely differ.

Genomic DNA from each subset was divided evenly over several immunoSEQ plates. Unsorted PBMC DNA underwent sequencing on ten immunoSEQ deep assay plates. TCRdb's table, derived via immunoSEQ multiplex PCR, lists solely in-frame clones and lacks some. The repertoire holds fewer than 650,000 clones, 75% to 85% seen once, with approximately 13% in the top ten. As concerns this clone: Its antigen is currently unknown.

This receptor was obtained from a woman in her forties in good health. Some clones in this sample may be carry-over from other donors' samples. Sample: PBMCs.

The CDR3 reads CASSDRSGLRYEQYF. CDR3 DNA sequence: TGCGCCAGCAGTGATCGTTCCGGGTTACGCTACGAGCAGTACTTC. The chain joins TRBV10-2 to TRBJ2-7; D is uncertain. V lost 3 bases and J 3 bases, leaving 15 bases between the germline ends. The CDR3 extends over 15 amino acids. Germline V gene data show CDR1 as WSHSY and CDR2 as SAAADI.